The 10 T cell receptor beta chains below all came from one sample that was sequenced in a study of T-cell reconstitution after alpha-beta-depleted transplantation in children. Molecular barcoding with unique molecular identifiers was used for the TCRbeta library. MiXCR, run by TCRdb on the PCR reads, gives a single entry per CDR3 protein. Found here are fewer than 750,000 distinct CDR3 sequences, 25% to 30% of them singletons; the top ten hold 30% to 45%. The sequences come from PBMCs, collected before TCRalphabeta/CD19-depleted stem cell transplant. The receptor set was obtained from a boy younger than two with Wiskott-Aldrich syndrome, due to receive a stem cell transplant.

A few counts support this clonotype. The chain couples TRBV7-2 to TRBJ1-5; weak D call: TRBD1 (6 bases). V lost 1 base and J lost 4, with 11 bases in between. The CDR3 spans 15 residues. Germline CDR1 is SGHTA and CDR2 is FQGNSA. DNA for the CDR3: TGTGCCAGCAGCTTAGTTACAGGGAGGAATCAGCCCCAGCATTTT. It encodes CASSLVTGRNQPQHF.

This chain links TRBV29-1 with TRBJ2-1, with no clear D. CDR3 length equals 11 residues. V was clipped by 4 bases and J by 7 bases, with 8 bases between them. Germline CDR1 SQVTM, CDR2 ANQGSEA. This CDR3 is CSVVPRNEQFF. As DNA, the CDR3 is TGCAGCGTTGTCCCGAGGAATGAGCAGTTCTTC.

The chain employs TRBV5-7 and TRBJ2-1; D is uncertain. TRBV5-7 is treated as an ORF (open reading frame) with a function not yet certain. This CDR3 spans 16 amino acids. V lost 0 bases, J lost 5 bases, and 15 bases lay in between. This chain's CDR3 is CASSLVVSSVDNEQFF. As DNA, the CDR3 is TGTGCCAGCAGCTTGGTGGTCAGCTCAGTCGACAATGAGCAGTTCTTC.

This clonotype was seen a single time. The chain recombines TRBV6-6 with TRBJ2-7, with D possibly called TRBD1 or TRBD2 (5 bases each). Germline V gives CDR1 MNHNY, CDR2 SVGAGI (reference sequence). V lost 2 bases and J lost 7, with 9 bases in between. CDR3 size: 12 residues. DNA of the CDR3: TGTGCCAGCAGTTACGGGGGAGAAGAGCAGTACTTC. Its protein is CASSYGGEEQYF.

This clonotype was observed a handful of times. J is TRBJ1-1 and V is TRBV12-3 or TRBV12-4; no reliable D call. Trimming left V 3 bases short and J 3 bases short, with 11 bases between. The CDR3 is 14 amino acids. The CDR3, as DNA: TGTGCCAGCAGTTTGCGAAGTTGGTACACTGAAGCTTTCTTT. Translation gives CASSLRSWYTEAFF.

This sequence joins TRBV20-1 and TRBJ2-1; 7 bases line up with TRBD2. Germline CDR1 DFQATT, CDR2 SNEGSKA (reference sequence). Losses at the gene ends were 4 bases for V and 4 bases for J; bases not matched to a gene: 7. The CDR3 is 14 amino acids. The CDR3 nucleotides read TGCAGTGCTAAGGGCGGGAGTTGGTACAATGAGCAGTTCTTC. Its protein is CSAKGGSWYNEQFF.

This clonotype was found a few times. Germline and junction disagree at one end, which may indicate a read error. The J gene is TRBJ2-7, the V gene TRBV5-1; 9 bases align to TRBD2. The germline V gene has CDR1 SGHRS and CDR2 YFSETQ. CDR3 length: 15 amino acids. CDR3 coding DNA: TGTGCCAGCAGCTCAACTAGCGGGTCCTCCTACGAGCAGTACTTC. It translates to CASSSTSGSSYEQYF.

This clonotype was recorded a few times. The chain combines TRBV20-1 with TRBJ2-5, with D unclear. CDR1 and CDR2 (germline): DFQATT, SNEGSKA (reference sequence). This CDR3 contains 13 residues. The V end lost 6 bases, the J end lost 2 bases, and 13 bases lay between the germline ends. CDR3: CSASSLYQETQYF. CDR3 sequence (DNA): TGCAGTGCCAGCTCACTTTATCAAGAGACCCAGTACTTC.

The chain carries TRBV29-1 and TRBJ2-7, with a tentative D call TRBD2 (6 bases). CDR1 and CDR2 (germline): SQVTM, ANQGSEA. Trimming took 6 bases from V and 2 from J, leaving 11 bases between them. The CDR3 has 12 residues. The CDR3 DNA sequence: TGCAGCGTACGTAGCGGTGCCTACGAGCAGTACTTC. It translates to CSVRSGAYEQYF.

V gene TRBV30 combines with J gene TRBJ1-5; D gene ambiguous. Trimming took 3 bases from V and 2 from J, leaving 8 bases between them. Germline CDR1 reads GTSNPN; CDR2 reads SVGIG (reference sequence). The CDR3 is made up of 13 amino acids. The CDR3 DNA is TGTGCCTGGAGCGGAGGCGGCAATCAGCCCCAGCATTTT. Its protein is CAWSGGGNQPQHF.